Reported below is one T cell receptor beta chain. The data derive from a study of blood T cell repertoires in COVID-19. V lost 0 bases, J lost 12 bases, and 21 bases lay in between. The CDR3 totals 16 residues. CDR1 is SGHKS, CDR2 YYEKEE, per germline (reference sequence). Measured with immunoSEQ multiplex PCR; TCRdb has only the in-frame clones, and not every one. The table has approximately 100,000 clones, approximately 79% seen once. The source material was peripheral blood. The rearrangement uses TRBV5-5 and TRBJ1-4, with D possibly matching TRBD1 (5 bases). The receptor's source is a man between 65 and 85 years old with active or convalescent COVID-19. The chain's CDR3 is CASSLAGSGTRHELFF. The CDR3 DNA reads TGTGCCAGCAGCTTGGCGGGTAGTGGGACTAGGCATGAACTGTTTTTT.